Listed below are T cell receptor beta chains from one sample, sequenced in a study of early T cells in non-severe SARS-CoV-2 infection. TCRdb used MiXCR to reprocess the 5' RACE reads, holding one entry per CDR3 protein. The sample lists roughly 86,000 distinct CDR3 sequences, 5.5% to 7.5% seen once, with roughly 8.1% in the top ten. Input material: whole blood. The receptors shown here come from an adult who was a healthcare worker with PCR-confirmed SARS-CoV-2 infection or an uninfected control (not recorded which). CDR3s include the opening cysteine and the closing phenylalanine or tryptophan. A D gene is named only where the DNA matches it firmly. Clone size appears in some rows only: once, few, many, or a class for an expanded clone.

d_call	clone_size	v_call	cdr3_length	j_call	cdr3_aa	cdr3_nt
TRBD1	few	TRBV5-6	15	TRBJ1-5	CASSHSDRDNQPQHF	TGTGCCAGCTCGCACTCGGACAGGGACAATCAGCCCCAGCATTTT
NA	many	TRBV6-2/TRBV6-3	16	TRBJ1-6	CASSQPRDGYNSPLHF	TGTGCCAGCAGTCAACCGCGGGACGGATATAATTCACCCCTCCACTTT
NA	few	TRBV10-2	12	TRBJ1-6	CASNLGDSPLHF	TGCGCCTCAAACTTGGGGGATTCACCCCTCCACTTT
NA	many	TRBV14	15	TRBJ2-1	CASSPARSSYNEQFF	TGTGCCAGCAGCCCTGCTCGAAGCTCCTACAATGAGCAGTTCTTC
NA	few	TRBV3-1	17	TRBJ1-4	CASSQGRVLATNEKLFF	TGTGCCAGCAGCCAGGGCAGGGTTCTTGCAACTAATGAAAAACTGTTTTTT
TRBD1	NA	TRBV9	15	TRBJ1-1	CASSSTGVAGTEAFF	TGTGCCAGCAGCTCCACAGGGGTAGCAGGGACTGAAGCTTTCTTT
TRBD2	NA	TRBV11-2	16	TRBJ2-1	CASSYNSGAQIGEQFF	TGTGCCAGCAGCTACAACAGCGGGGCCCAGATTGGGGAGCAGTTCTTC
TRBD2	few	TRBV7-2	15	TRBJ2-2	CASRKVAGSTGELFF	TGTGCCAGCAGAAAAGTAGCGGGAAGCACCGGGGAGCTGTTTTTT
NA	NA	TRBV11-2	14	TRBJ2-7	CASSPGVFSLEQYF	TGTGCCAGCAGCCCAGGGGTCTTTTCATTGGAGCAGTACTTC
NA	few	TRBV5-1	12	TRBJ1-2	CASSQPGYGYTF	TGCGCCAGCAGCCAGCCAGGATATGGCTACACCTTC
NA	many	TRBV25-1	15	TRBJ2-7	CASSELTGTPYEQYF	TGTGCCAGCAGTGAATTAACAGGCACCCCCTACGAGCAGTACTTC
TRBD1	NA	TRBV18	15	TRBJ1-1	CASSPQYRGHPEAFF	TGTGCCAGCTCACCACAATACAGGGGGCACCCTGAAGCTTTCTTT
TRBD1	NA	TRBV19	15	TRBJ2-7	CASSTGQRQAYEQYF	TGTGCCAGTAGTACGGGACAGCGTCAGGCCTACGAGCAGTACTTC
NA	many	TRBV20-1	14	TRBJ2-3	CSARDQGHTDTQYF	TGCAGTGCTAGAGATCAAGGCCACACAGATACGCAGTATTTT
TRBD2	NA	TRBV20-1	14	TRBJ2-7	CSARSSGSLYEQYF	TGCAGTGCAAGATCTAGCGGCTCTCTGTACGAGCAGTACTTC
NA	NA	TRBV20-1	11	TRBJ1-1	CRVTQGTEAFF	TGCAGAGTGACCCAGGGCACTGAAGCTTTCTTT
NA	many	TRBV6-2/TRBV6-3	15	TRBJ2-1	CASSYLGSPYNEQFF	TGTGCCAGCAGTTACTTGGGGTCTCCCTACAATGAGCAGTTCTTC
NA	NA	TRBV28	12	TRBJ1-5	CASKEGYQPQHF	TGTGCCAGCAAGGAAGGGTACCAGCCCCAGCATTTT
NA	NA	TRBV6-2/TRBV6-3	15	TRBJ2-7	CASSYRSGLDYEQYF	TGTGCCAGCAGTTACCGGTCGGGACTCGACTACGAGCAGTACTTC
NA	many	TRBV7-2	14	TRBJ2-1	CASQKSAPNNEQFF	TGTGCCAGCCAGAAGAGTGCACCCAACAATGAGCAGTTCTTC
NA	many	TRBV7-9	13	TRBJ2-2	CASSRGTYGELFF	TGTGCCAGCAGCCGCGGGACGTACGGGGAGCTGTTTTTT
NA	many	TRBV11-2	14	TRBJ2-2	CASRVGANTGELFF	TGTGCCAGCAGGGTCGGAGCGAACACCGGGGAGCTGTTTTTT
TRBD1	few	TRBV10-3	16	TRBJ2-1	CAISEQGQGSYNEQFF	TGTGCCATCAGTGAACAGGGACAGGGGTCCTACAATGAGCAGTTCTTC
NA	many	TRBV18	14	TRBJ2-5	CASSPWGSQETQYF	TGTGCCAGCTCACCATGGGGCAGCCAAGAGACCCAGTACTTC
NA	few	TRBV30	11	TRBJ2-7	CALDGGYEQYF	TGTGCCTTGGACGGGGGCTACGAGCAGTACTTC
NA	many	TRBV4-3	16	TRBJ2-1	CASSQEWRGNYNEQFF	TGCGCCAGCAGCCAAGAGTGGCGGGGCAACTACAATGAGCAGTTCTTC
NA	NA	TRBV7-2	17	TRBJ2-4	CASSSARVRTAKNIQYF	TGTGCCAGCAGCTCGGCCCGGGTCCGTACAGCCAAAAACATTCAGTACTTC
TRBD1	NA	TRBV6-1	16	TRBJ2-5	CASSEAWTGALKTQYF	TGTGCCAGCAGTGAAGCGTGGACAGGGGCTTTGAAGACCCAGTACTTC
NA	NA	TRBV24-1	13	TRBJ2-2	CATSDPPSGELFF	TGTGCCACCAGTGACCCCCCCAGCGGGGAGCTGTTTTTT
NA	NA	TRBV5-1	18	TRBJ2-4	CASSLGLPGSLAKNIQYF	TGCGCCAGCAGCTTGGGCCTCCCCGGGAGTCTAGCCAAAAACATTCAGTACTTC
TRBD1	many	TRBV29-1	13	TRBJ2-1	CSVGGQGTREQFF	TGCAGCGTGGGGGGACAGGGTACCCGTGAGCAGTTCTTC
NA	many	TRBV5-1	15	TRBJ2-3	CASSTTGGATDTQYF	TGCGCCAGCAGCACAACAGGGGGGGCCACAGATACGCAGTATTTT
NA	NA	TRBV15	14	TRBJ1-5	CATSPRQSNQPQHF	TGTGCCACCAGCCCCCGACAAAGCAATCAGCCCCAGCATTTT
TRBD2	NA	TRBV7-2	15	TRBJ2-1	CASKKPGLASHEQFF	TGTGCCAGCAAGAAGCCGGGACTAGCGTCCCATGAGCAGTTCTTC
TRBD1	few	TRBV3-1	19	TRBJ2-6	CASSQVGGQGARGANVLTF	TGTGCCAGCAGCCAAGTCGGAGGGCAGGGGGCGCGAGGGGCCAACGTCCTGACTTTC
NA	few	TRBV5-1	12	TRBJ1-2	CASSTSNYGYTF	TGCGCCAGCAGCACAAGTAACTATGGCTACACCTTC
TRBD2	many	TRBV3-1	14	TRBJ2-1	CASGTSGRANEQFF	TGTGCCAGCGGAACTAGCGGGAGGGCCAATGAGCAGTTCTTC